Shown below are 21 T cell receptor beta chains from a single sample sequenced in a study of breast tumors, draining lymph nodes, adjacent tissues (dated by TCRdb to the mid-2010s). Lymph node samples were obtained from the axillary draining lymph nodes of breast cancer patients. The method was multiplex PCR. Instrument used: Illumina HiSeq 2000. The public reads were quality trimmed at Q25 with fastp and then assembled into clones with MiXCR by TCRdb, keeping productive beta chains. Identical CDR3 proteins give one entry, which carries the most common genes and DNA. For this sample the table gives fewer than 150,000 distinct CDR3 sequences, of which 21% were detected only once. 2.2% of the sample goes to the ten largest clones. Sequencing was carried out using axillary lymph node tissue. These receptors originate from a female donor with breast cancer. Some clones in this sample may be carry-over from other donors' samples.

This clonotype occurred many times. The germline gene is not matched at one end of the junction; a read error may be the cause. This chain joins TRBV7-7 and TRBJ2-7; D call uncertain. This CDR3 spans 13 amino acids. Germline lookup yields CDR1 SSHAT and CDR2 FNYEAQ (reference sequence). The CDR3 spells CASSLHTASEQYF. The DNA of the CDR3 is TGTGCTAGCAGCTTACACACCGCCTCAGAGCAGTACTTC.

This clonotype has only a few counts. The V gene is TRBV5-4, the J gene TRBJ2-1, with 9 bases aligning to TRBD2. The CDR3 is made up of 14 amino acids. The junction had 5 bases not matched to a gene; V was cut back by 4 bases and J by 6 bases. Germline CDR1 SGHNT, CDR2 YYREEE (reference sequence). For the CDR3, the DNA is TGTGCCAGCAGCCCGGGACTAGCAGCCAATGAGCAGTTCTTC. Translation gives CASSPGLAANEQFF.

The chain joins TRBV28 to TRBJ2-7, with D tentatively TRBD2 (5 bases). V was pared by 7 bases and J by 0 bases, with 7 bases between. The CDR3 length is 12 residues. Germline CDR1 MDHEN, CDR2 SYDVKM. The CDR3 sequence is CASTGSSYEQYF. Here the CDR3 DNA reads TGTGCCAGCACTGGGAGCTCCTACGAGCAGTACTTC.

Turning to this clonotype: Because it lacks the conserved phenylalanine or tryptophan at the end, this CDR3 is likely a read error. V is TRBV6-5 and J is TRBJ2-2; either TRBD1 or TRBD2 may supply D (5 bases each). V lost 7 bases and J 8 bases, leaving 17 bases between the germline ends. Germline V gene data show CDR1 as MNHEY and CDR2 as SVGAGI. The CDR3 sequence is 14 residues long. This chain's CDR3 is CASTGSERGGELFY. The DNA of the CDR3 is TGTGCCAGCACCGGTAGCGAAAGGGGAGGGGAGCTGTTTTAT.

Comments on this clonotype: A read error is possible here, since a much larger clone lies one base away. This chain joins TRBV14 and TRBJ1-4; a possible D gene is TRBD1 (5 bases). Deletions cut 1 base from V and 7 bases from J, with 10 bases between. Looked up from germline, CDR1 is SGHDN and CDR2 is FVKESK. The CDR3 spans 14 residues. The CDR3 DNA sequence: TGTGCCAGCAGCCAAGGTATGAGGGGTGAAAAACTGTTTTTT. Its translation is CASSQGMRGEKLFF.

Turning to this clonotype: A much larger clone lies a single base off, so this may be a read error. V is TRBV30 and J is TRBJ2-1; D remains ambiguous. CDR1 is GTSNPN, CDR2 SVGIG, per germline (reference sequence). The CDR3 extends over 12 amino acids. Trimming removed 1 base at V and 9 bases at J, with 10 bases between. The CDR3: CAWSAGTPEQFF. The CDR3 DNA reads TGTGCCTGGAGTGCAGGCACGCCTGAGCAGTTCTTC. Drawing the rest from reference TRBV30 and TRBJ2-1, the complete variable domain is SQTIHQWPATLVQPVGSPLSLECTVEGTSNPNLYWYRQAAGRGLQLLFYSVGIGQISSEVPQNLSASRPQDRQFILSSKKLLLSDSGFYLCAWSAGTPEQFFGPGTRLTVL.

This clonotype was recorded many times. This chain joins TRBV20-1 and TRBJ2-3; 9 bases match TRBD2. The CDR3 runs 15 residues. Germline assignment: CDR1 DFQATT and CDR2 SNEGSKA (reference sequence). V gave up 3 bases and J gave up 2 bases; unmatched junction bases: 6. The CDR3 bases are TGCAGTGCTAGTTCAAGCGGGGGGAACACAGATACGCAGTATTTT. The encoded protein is CSASSSGGNTDTQYF.

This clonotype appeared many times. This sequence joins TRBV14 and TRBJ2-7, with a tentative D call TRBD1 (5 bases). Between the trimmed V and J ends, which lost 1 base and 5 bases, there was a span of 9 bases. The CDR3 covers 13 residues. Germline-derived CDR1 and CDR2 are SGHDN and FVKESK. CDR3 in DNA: TGTGCCAGCAGCCAAGGTGCAGGGAACGAGCAGTACTTC. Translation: CASSQGAGNEQYF.

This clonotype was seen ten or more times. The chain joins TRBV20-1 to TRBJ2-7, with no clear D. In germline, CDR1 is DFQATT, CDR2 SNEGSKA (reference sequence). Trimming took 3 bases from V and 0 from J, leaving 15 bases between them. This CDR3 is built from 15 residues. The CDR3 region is CSARALLGDSYEQYF. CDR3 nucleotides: TGCAGTGCTAGGGCGCTACTTGGGGACTCCTACGAGCAGTACTTC.

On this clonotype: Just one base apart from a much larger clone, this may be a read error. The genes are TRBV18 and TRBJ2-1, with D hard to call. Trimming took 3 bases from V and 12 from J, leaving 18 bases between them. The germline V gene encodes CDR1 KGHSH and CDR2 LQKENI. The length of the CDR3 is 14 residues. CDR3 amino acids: CASSPSRWSYWQFF. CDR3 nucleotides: TGTGCCAGCTCACCTTCGAGGTGGTCGTACTGGCAGTTCTTC.

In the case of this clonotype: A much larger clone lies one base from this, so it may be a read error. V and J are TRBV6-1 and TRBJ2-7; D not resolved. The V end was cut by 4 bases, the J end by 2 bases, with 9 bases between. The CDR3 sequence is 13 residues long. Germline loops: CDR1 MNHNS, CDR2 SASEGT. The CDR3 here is CASSAESPYEQYF. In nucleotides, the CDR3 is TGTGCCAGCAGTGCGGAAAGTCCCTACGAGCAGTACTTC.

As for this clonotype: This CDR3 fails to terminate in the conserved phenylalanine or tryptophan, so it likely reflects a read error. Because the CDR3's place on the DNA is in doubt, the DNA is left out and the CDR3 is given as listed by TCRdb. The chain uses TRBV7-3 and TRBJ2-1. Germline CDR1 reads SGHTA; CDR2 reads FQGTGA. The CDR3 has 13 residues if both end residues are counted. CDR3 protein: CASSLDSRNEQLS.

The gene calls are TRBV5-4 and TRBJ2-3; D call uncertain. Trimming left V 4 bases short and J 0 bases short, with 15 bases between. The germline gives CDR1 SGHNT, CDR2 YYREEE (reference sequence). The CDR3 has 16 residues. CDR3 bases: TGTGCCAGCAGCCAAAGCCGGCCGGTTAGCACAGATACGCAGTATTTT. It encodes CASSQSRPVSTDTQYF.

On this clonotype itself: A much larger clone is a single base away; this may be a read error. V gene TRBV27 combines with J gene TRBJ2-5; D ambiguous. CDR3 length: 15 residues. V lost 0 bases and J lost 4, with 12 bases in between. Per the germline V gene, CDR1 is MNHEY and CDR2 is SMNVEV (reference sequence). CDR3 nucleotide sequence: TGTGCCAGCAGTTTATCCCCGGCTGGCGGAGAGACCCAGTACTTC. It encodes CASSLSPAGGETQYF.

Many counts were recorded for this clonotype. The CDR3 is CASSYGQGMETQYF. In DNA, the CDR3 is TGTGCCAGCAGCTACGGACAGGGGATGGAGACCCAGTACTTC. The chain employs TRBV27 and TRBJ2-5; 9 bases map to TRBD1. CDR1 and CDR2 (germline): MNHEY, SMNVEV (reference sequence). The CDR3 covers 14 residues. V shed 6 bases and J 5 bases; nucleotides not matched to a gene: 7.

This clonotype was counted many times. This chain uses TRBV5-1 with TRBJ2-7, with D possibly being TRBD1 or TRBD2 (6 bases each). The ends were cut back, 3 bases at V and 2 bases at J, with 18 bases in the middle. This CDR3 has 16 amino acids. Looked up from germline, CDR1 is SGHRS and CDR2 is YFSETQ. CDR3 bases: TGCGCCAGCAGCTCTCGGAGGGGGGAGGTCCCCTACGAGCAGTACTTC. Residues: CASSSRRGEVPYEQYF.

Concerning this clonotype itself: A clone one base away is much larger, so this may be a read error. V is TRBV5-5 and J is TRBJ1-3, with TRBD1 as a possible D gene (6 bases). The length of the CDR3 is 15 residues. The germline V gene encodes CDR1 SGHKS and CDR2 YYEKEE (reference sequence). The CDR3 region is CASSPATGSGITIYF. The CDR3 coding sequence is TGTGCCAGCAGCCCCGCGACAGGCAGTGGAATCACCATATATTTT.

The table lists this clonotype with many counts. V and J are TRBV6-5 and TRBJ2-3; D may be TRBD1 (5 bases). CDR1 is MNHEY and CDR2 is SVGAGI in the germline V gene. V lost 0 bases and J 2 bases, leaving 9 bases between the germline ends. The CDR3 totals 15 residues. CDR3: CASSYSRGHTDTQYF. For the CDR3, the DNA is TGTGCCAGCAGTTACTCTAGGGGTCACACAGATACGCAGTATTTT.

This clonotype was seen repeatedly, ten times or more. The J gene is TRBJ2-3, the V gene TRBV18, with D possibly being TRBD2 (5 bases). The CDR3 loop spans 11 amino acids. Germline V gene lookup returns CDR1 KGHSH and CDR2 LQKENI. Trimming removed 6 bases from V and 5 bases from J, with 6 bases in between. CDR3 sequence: CASSGRDTQYF. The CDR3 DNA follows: TGTGCCAGCTCTGGGAGAGATACGCAGTATTTT.

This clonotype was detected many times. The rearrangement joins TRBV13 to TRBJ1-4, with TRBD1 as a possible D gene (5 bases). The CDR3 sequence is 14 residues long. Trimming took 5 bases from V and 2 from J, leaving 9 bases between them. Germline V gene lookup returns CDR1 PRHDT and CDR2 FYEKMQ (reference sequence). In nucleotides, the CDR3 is TGTGCCAGCAGCCCCAGGGCGACTAATGAAAAACTGTTTTTT. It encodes CASSPRATNEKLFF.

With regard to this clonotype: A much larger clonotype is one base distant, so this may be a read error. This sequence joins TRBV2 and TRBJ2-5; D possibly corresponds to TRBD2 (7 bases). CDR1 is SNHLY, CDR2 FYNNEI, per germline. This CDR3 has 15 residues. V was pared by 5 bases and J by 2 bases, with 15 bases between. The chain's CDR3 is CASSPVRGGQETQYF. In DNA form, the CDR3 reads TGTGCCAGCAGTCCCGTGAGGGGGGGGCAAGAGACCCAGTACTTC.